This T cell receptor beta chain emerged from a study of T cells in narcolepsy. Profiling relied on immunoSEQ multiplex PCR, and the TCRdb table lists in-frame clones only, not all of them. The table includes 20,000 to 25,000 clones, approximately 80% detected once. By frequency in the sample, this clone is medium-sized. As yet, its antigen is unknown. The study, taken as a whole, reports: Reportedly, autoreactive clonotypes were serially detected in patients' blood but not controls'.

Trimming pared 4 bases from V and 4 bases from J, leaving 9 bases between. The CDR3 runs to 13 residues. Germline V gene sequence: CDR1 SGHRS, CDR2 YFSETQ. V and J are TRBV5-1 and TRBJ1-3; D is perhaps TRBD1 (5 bases). Sequencing input: memory (CD45RA-) CD4+ T cells from blood. This sequence originates from a human donor in good health. The CDR3 loop is CASSPGYGNTIYF. The DNA for the CDR3 is TGCGCCAGCAGCCCAGGGTACGGAAACACCATATATTTT.